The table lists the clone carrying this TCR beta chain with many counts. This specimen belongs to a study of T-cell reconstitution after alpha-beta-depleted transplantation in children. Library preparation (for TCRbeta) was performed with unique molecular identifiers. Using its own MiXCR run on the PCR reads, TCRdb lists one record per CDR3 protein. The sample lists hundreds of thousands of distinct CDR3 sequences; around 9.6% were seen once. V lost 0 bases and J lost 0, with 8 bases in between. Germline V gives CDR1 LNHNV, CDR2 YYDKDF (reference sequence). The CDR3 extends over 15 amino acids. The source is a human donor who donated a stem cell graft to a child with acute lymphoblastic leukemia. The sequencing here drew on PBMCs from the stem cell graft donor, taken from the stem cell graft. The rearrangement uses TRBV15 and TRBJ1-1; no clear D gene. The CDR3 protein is CATSRDADLNTEAFF. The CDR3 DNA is TGTGCCACCAGCAGAGATGCAGACTTGAACACTGAAGCTTTCTTT.